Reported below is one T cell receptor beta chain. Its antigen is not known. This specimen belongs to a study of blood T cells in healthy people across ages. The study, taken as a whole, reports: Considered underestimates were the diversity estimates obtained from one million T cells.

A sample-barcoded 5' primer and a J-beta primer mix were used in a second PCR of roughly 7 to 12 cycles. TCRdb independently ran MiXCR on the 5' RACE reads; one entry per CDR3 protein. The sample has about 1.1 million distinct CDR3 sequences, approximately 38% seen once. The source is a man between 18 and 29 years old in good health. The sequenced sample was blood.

CDR3 coding DNA: TGCGCCAGCAGCCAGACTCTAGCGGGGGGCGACACCGGGGAGCTGTTTTTT. The encoded protein is CASSQTLAGGDTGELFF. The chain employs TRBV4-3 and TRBJ2-2; TRBD2 matches at 11 bases. This CDR3 is 17 amino acids long. The junction had 6 bases not matched to a gene; V was cut back by 3 bases and J by 3 bases. Germline values: CDR1 LGHNA, CDR2 YSLEER.